The 10 T cell receptor beta chains presented below share a single source sample, sequenced in a study of T-cell reconstitution after alpha-beta-depleted transplantation in children. The TCRbeta library was prepared with unique molecular identifiers. TCRdb re-analysed the PCR reads in MiXCR, keeping a single row per CDR3 protein. The sample consists of hundreds of thousands of distinct CDR3 sequences, 13% of them appearing once. Material: PBMCs, mostly from graft donor cells, obtained 360 days after TCRalphabeta/CD19-depleted stem cell transplant. The receptors stem from a male patient younger than 18 who had a stem cell transplant for acute myeloid leukemia, so the T cells may come from the graft donor.

This clonotype showed up just a few times. CDR3 sequence reads: CASSPSEGETQYF. CDR3 bases: TGCGCCAGCAGTCCCTCGGAGGGGGAGACCCAGTACTTC. The chain couples TRBV23-1 to TRBJ2-5; the D gene is possibly TRBD2 (6 bases). TRBV23-1 is filed as an ORF, its function uncertain. The V end lost 4 bases, the J end lost 5 bases, and 11 bases lay between the germline ends. The CDR3 extends over 13 amino acids.

V usage is TRBV20-1 and J usage is TRBJ2-7; tentatively, D is TRBD2 (6 bases). The CDR3 length is 16 residues. The germline V and J ends were trimmed by 0 bases and 3 bases, with 18 bases remaining between them. Looked up from germline, CDR1 is DFQATT and CDR2 is SNEGSKA (reference sequence). The CDR3 DNA sequence: TGCAGTGCTAGAGATCCAACCCGGGCTAGCGTCTACGAGCAGTACTTC. As protein: CSARDPTRASVYEQYF.

The rearrangement links TRBV7-2 to TRBJ1-1; maybe TRBD1 (5 bases). Germline values: CDR1 SGHTA, CDR2 FQGNSA. The CDR3 length is 17 residues. Trimming stripped 5 bases from V and 6 bases from J, with 25 bases between. As DNA, the CDR3 is TGTGCCAGCAGCCCCAATATAGCAGGGCGTGGACGGTCTGAAGCTTTCTTT. It encodes CASSPNIAGRGRSEAFF.

The chain couples TRBV15 to TRBJ1-1, with D possibly TRBD1 on 5 matching bases. Trimming left V 3 bases short and J 2 bases short, with 13 bases between. The CDR3 consists of 15 residues. Germline CDR1 is LNHNV and CDR2 is YYDKDF (reference sequence). The DNA of the CDR3 is TGTGCCACCAGCAGTAACACGGGGCGCAACACTGAAGCTTTCTTT. This sequence encodes CATSSNTGRNTEAFF. Based on the CDR3 plus reference TRBV15 and TRBJ1-1, the full variable domain is DAMVIQNPRYQVTQFGKPVTLSCSQTLNHNVMYWYQQKSSQAPKLLFHYYDKDFNNEADTPDNFQSRRPNTSFCFLDIRSPGLGDTAMYLCATSSNTGRNTEAFFGQGTRLTVV.

This clonotype was counted at least ten times. The chain recombines TRBV27 with TRBJ2-3, with 8 bases aligning to TRBD2. CDR1 is MNHEY and CDR2 is SMNVEV in the germline V gene (reference sequence). This CDR3 comprises 17 residues. The junction had 12 bases not matched to a gene; V was cut back by 5 bases and J by 2 bases. For the CDR3, the DNA is TGTGCCAGCAGTCCCCGGGGTAGCGGGAATGTCACAGATACGCAGTATTTT. This sequence encodes CASSPRGSGNVTDTQYF.

This clonotype was found many times. The chain is built from TRBV20-1 and TRBJ1-2; D not resolved. The germline gives CDR1 DFQATT, CDR2 SNEGSKA (reference sequence). Trimming took 0 bases from V and 0 from J, leaving 11 bases between them. The CDR3 contains 15 residues. In nucleotides, the CDR3 is TGCAGTGCTAGAGATCCGGCAGCTTCTAACTATGGCTACACCTTC. Its translation is CSARDPAASNYGYTF.

There are many counts of this clonotype. The V gene is TRBV18, the J gene TRBJ2-5, with no clear D. The CDR3 is made up of 15 amino acids. V was shortened by 3 bases and J by 1 base, with 12 bases between the two germline ends. The germline gives CDR1 KGHSH, CDR2 LQKENI. CDR3 protein: CASSPRRAIQETQYF. In nucleotides, the CDR3 is TGTGCCAGCTCACCCAGGCGAGCGATCCAAGAGACCCAGTACTTC.

The chain links TRBV20-1 to TRBJ2-3; TRBD2 is a possible D gene (6 bases). The CDR3 contains 15 residues. Germline V gives CDR1 DFQATT, CDR2 SNEGSKA (reference sequence). V gave up 5 bases and J gave up 0 bases, with 15 bases separating them. This chain's CDR3 is CSAAGLAYSTDTQYF. CDR3 bases: TGCAGTGCTGCGGGACTCGCATATAGCACAGATACGCAGTATTTT.

This chain uses TRBV11-1 with TRBJ2-2; D is unresolved. The CDR3 loop spans 19 amino acids. V dropped 5 bases and J dropped 2 bases, with 24 bases sitting between them. From germline, CDR1 is SGHAT and CDR2 FQDESV (reference sequence). CDR3 in amino acids: CASSPNLNVLGFNTGELFF. CDR3 in DNA: TGTGCCAGCAGCCCAAACTTAAATGTGTTAGGGTTCAACACCGGGGAGCTGTTTTTT. The whole variable domain, filled in from reference TRBV11-1 and TRBJ2-2, reads EAEVAQSPRYKITEKSQAVAFWCDPISGHATLYWYRQILGQGPELLVQFQDESVVDDSQLPKDRFSAERLKGVDSTLKIQPAELGDSAMYLCASSPNLNVLGFNTGELFFGEGSRLTVL.

The CDR3 here is CSARDGGNYEQYF. CDR3 bases: TGCAGTGCTAGAGATGGCGGGAACTACGAGCAGTACTTC. The chain employs TRBV20-1 and TRBJ2-7; D possibly corresponds to TRBD2 (6 bases). Germline CDR1 and CDR2: DFQATT and SNEGSKA (reference sequence). Trimming pared 0 bases from V and 3 bases from J, leaving 9 bases between. This CDR3 spans 13 amino acids.